This T cell receptor beta chain was obtained from a study of PD-1 blockade in classical Hodgkin lymphoma. The CDR3 extends over 13 amino acids. V shed 2 bases and J shed 6 bases, with 14 bases lying between them. Germline-derived CDR1 and CDR2 are SQVTM and ANQGSEA. Sequencing used immunoSEQ multiplex PCR; TCRdb keeps in-frame clones, though not all of them. The sample has approximately 84,000 clones, about 83% seen once; the top ten hold approximately 17%. This sample's time point: cycle 4 day 1 (C4D1), after less than 7 weeks of nivolumab. With no exception, relapse followed autologous stem cell transplantation in all patients, and brentuximab vedotin exposure varied.

The rearrangement links TRBV29-1 to TRBJ2-7; unclear D gene. The TCR sequence derives from a human donor with classical Hodgkin lymphoma. The sequences come from peripheral blood mononuclear cells (PBMCs), collected before the fourth cycle of nivolumab. CDR3 in DNA: TGCAGCGTTGAAATGGCCCCGCACGGCGAGCAGTACTTC. Its translation: CSVEMAPHGEQYF.